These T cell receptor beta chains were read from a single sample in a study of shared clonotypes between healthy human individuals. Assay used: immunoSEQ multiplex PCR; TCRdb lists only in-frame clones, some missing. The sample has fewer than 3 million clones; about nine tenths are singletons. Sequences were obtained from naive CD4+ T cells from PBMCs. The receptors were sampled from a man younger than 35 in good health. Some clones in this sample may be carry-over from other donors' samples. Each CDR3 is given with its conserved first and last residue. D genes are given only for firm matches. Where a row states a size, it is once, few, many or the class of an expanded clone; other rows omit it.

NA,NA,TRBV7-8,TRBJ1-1,CASSSTSGGRLDTEAFF,TGTGCCAGCAGCTCCACCTCGGGGGGCCGCTTGGACACTGAAGCTTTCTTT
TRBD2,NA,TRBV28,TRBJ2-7,CASSLAGGRAYEQYF,TGTGCCAGCAGCTTAGCGGGTGGGAGGGCGTACGAGCAGTACTTC
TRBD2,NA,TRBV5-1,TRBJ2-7,CASSLGSWTSGRILGSYEQYF,TGCGCCAGCAGCTTGGGGAGCTGGACTAGCGGGAGGATCCTCGGCTCCTACGAGCAGTACTTC
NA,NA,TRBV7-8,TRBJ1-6,CASRSHNNSPLHF,TGTGCCAGCAGAAGCCACAATAATTCACCCCTCCACTTT
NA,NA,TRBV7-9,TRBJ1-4,CASSSGQLKGEKLFF,TGTGCCAGCAGCTCAGGCCAGCTTAAGGGGGAAAAACTGTTTTTT
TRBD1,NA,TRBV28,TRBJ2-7,CASSPTGQVGLYEQYF,TGTGCCAGCAGTCCGACCGGACAGGTAGGATTATACGAGCAGTACTTC
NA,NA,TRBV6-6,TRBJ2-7,CASSYSISSYEQYF,TGTGCCAGCAGTTACTCGATATCCTCCTACGAGCAGTACTTC
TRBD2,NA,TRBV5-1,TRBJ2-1,CASSLSAAGTTYNEQFF,TGCGCCAGCAGCTTGAGTGCGGCGGGGACTACCTACAATGAGCAGTTCTTC
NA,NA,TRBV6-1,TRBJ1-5,CASSTGQFQPQHF,TGTGCCAGCAGCACTGGGCAGTTCCAGCCCCAGCATTTT
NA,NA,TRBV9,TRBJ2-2,CASSVGPESTGELFF,TGTGCCAGCAGCGTAGGCCCAGAGTCCACCGGGGAGCTGTTTTTT
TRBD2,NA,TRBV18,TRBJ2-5,CASSPRLAGEETQYF,TGTGCCAGCTCACCGCGACTAGCGGGAGAGGAGACCCAGTACTTC
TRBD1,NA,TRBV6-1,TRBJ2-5,CASWYRGMEETQYF,TGTGCCAGCTGGTACAGGGGAATGGAAGAGACCCAGTACTTC
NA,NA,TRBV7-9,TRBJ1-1,CASSLQPVEAFF,TGTGCCAGCAGCCTCCAACCGGTTGAAGCTTTCTTT
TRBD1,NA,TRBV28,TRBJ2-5,CASSHGRGQGWETQYF,TGTGCCAGCAGCCACGGTCGTGGACAGGGTTGGGAGACCCAGTACTTC
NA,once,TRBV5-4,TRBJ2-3,CASSLGGSDTQYF,TGTGCCAGCAGCTTGGGTGGCTCAGATACGCAGTATTTT
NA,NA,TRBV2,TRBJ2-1,CASRTENEQFF,TGTGCCAGCAGGACGGAGAATGAGCAGTTCTTC
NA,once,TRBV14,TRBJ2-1,CASKRDSWGNEQFF,TGTGCCAGCAAGCGGGACAGTTGGGGCAATGAGCAGTTCTTC
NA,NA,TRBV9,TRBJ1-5,CASSVAMKQGQQPQHF,TGTGCCAGCAGCGTAGCAATGAAACAGGGTCAGCAGCCCCAGCATTTT
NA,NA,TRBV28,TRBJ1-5,CASSWDQPQHF,TGTGCCAGCAGTTGGGATCAGCCCCAGCATTTT
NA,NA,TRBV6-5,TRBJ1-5,CASSYSRGQPQHF,TGTGCCAGCAGTTACTCCAGGGGCCAGCCCCAGCATTTT
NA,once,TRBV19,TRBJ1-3,CASSIEVNRGTIYF,TGTGCCAGTAGTATCGAGGTGAATCGGGGCACCATATATTTT
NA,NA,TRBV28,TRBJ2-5,CASSLERAQETQYF,TGTGCCAGCAGTTTAGAGCGGGCACAAGAGACCCAGTACTTC
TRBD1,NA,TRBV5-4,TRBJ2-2,CASRDRDRTNTGELFF,TGTGCCAGCAGGGATCGGGACAGGACGAACACCGGGGAGCTGTTTTTT
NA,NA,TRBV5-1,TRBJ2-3,CASQIPSGEGTDTQYF,TGCGCCAGCCAAATCCCTTCGGGGGAAGGCACAGATACGCAGTATTTT
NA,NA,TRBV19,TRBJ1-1,CASSLWGDTEAFF,TGTGCCAGTAGTCTATGGGGGGACACTGAAGCTTTCTTT
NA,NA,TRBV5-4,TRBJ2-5,CASSPSPEETQYF,TGTGCCAGCAGCCCGTCCCCGGAGGAGACCCAGTACTTC
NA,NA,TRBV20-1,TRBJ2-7,CSARERYEQYF,TGCAGTGCTAGAGAGAGGTACGAGCAGTACTTC
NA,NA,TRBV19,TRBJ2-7,CASRANSYEQYF,TGTGCCAGTAGGGCTAATTCCTACGAGCAGTACTTC
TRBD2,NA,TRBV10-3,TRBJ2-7,CASGASGIDEQYF,TGTGCCAGCGGGGCTAGCGGGATAGATGAGCAGTACTTC
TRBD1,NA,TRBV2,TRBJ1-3,CASATGVGNTIYF,TGTGCCAGTGCTACAGGGGTGGGAAACACCATATATTTT
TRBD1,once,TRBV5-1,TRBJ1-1,CASSSLQGAGTEAFF,TGCGCCAGCAGTTCTCTACAGGGGGCGGGTACTGAAGCTTTCTTT
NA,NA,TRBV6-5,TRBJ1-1,CASSYRARVSEAFF,TGTGCCAGCAGTTACAGGGCGAGGGTTTCTGAAGCTTTCTTT
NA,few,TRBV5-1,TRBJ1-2,CASSLDLRGYTF,TGCGCCAGCAGCTTGGACCTGCGGGGCTACACCTTC
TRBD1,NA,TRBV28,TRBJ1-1,CASSLWGQGTDTEAFF,TGTGCCAGCAGTTTATGGGGACAGGGGACGGACACTGAAGCTTTCTTT
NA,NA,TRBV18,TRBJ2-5,CASSSGAQETQYF,TGTGCCAGCTCATCTGGGGCCCAAGAGACCCAGTACTTC
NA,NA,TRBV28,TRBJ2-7,CASSQYLQGPYEQYF,TGTGCCAGCAGCCAATACCTACAGGGACCCTACGAGCAGTACTTC
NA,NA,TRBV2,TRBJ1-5,CASTILIGQQPQHF,TGTGCCAGCACTATTCTTATAGGACAACAGCCCCAGCATTTT
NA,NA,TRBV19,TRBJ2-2,CASSIPARVTGELFF,TGTGCCAGTAGTATCCCCGCCAGAGTCACCGGGGAGCTGTTTTTT
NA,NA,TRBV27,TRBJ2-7,CASSPPGSSYEQYF,TGTGCCAGCAGTCCTCCAGGGAGCTCCTACGAGCAGTACTTC
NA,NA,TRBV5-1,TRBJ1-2,CASSGGGEDGYTF,TGCGCCAGCAGCGGTGGAGGGGAGGATGGCTACACCTTC
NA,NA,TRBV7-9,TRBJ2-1,CASSHDTYNEQFF,TGTGCCAGCAGCCACGACACCTACAATGAGCAGTTCTTC
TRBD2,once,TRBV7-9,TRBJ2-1,CASSSSGKSYNEQFF,TGTGCCAGCAGCTCTAGCGGGAAATCCTACAATGAGCAGTTCTTC
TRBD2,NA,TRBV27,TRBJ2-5,CASSISGSFWETQYF,TGTGCCAGCAGCATTAGCGGGAGTTTTTGGGAGACCCAGTACTTC
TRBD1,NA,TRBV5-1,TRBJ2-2,CASSLDRGLGTGELFF,TGCGCCAGCAGCCTCGACAGGGGGCTCGGCACCGGGGAGCTGTTTTTT
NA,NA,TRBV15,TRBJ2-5,CATTTSSGGQETQYF,TGTGCCACCACCACGTCGTCGGGCGGCCAAGAGACCCAGTACTTC
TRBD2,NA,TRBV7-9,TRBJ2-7,CASSPTSGRSYEQYF,TGTGCCAGCAGCCCTACTAGCGGGAGGTCCTACGAGCAGTACTTC
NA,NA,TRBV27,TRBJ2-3,CASSSGGSTDTQYF,TGTGCCAGCAGTTCGGGCGGGAGCACAGATACGCAGTATTTT
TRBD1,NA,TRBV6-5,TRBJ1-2,CASSYSRGTGSYGYTF,TGTGCCAGCAGTTACTCGAGGGGGACAGGTTCCTATGGCTACACCTTC
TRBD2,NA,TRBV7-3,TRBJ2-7,CVSSLLGTSGSGEQYF,TGTGTCAGCAGCTTACTCGGGACTAGCGGGAGTGGCGAGCAGTACTTC